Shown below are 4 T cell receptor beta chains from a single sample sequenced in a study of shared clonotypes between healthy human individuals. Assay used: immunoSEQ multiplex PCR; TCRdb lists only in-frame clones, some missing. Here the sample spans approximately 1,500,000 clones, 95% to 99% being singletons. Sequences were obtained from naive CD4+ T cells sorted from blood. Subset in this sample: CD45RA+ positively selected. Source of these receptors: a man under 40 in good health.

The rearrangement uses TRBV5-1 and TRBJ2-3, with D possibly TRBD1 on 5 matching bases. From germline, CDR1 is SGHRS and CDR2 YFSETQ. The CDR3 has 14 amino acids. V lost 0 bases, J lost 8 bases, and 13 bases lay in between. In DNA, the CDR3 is TGCGCCAGCAGCTTGGTAGTAGGGGAAGGTACGCAGTATTTT. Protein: CASSLVVGEGTQYF.

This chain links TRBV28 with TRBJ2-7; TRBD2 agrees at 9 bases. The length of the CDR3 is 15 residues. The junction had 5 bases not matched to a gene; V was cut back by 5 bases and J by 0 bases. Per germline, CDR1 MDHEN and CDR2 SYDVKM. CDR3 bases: TGTGCCAGCAGTGGACTAGCGATCAGCTCCTACGAGCAGTACTTC. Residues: CASSGLAISSYEQYF.

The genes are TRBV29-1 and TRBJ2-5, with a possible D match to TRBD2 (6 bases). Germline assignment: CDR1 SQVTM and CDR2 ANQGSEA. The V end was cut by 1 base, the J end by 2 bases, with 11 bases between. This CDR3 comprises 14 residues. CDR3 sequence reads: CSVEGLVVQETQYF. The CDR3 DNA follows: TGCAGCGTTGAAGGACTAGTGGTACAAGAGACCCAGTACTTC.

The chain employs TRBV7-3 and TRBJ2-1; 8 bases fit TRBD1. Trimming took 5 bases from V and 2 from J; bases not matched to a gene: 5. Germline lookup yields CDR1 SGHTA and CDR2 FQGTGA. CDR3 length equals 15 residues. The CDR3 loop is CASSQGQGAYNEQFF. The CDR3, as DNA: TGTGCCAGCAGCCAAGGACAGGGAGCCTACAATGAGCAGTTCTTC.